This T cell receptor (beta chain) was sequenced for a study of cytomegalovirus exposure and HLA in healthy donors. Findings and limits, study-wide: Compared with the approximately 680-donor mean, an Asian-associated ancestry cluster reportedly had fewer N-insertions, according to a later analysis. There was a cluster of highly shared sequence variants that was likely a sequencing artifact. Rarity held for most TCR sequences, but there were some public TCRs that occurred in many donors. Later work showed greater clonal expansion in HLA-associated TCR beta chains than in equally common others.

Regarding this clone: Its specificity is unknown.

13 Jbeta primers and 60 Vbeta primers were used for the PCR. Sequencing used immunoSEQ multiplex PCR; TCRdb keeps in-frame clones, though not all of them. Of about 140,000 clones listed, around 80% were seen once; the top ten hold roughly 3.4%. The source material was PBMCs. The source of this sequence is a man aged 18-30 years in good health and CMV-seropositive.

The CDR3 reads CASSLQQDNQPQHF. CDR3 nucleotide sequence: TGTGCCAGCAGCTTACAACAGGACAATCAGCCCCAGCATTTT. This chain connects TRBV7-8 to TRBJ1-5; perhaps TRBD1 as D (5 bases). The V gene lost 2 bases and the J gene lost 3 bases, with 8 bases spanning the gap. The CDR3 has 14 amino acids. The V gene's germline CDR1 is SGHVS and CDR2 FQNEAQ.